The rows below give T cell receptor beta chains drawn from one sample of a study of blood T cell repertoires in COVID-19. Some clones are missing from TCRdb's copy, which holds only in-frame ones; the method was immunoSEQ multiplex PCR. The sample holds some 100,000 clones; about 80% are singletons and the top ten take under 35%. The material sequenced was peripheral blood. Receptors originate from a man aged 65-85 years with active or convalescent COVID-19. The CDR3 runs from the conserved cysteine through the conserved F or W. The D gene is left open where the match is weak. Size is omitted from some rows. Given values are once, few, many or a class for expanded clones.

>TRBV3-1/TRBV3-2|-|TRBD2|TRBJ2-3
CASSHETLGTSVEDTQYF
TGTGCCAGCAGCCACGAAACCCTTGGGACTAGCGTCGAAGATACGCAGTATTTT
>TRBV5-1|-|-|TRBJ2-5
CASSLSGLTELPQYF
TGCGCCAGCAGCTTGAGTGGACTGACGGAACTACCCCAGTACTTC
>TRBV7-2|few|-|TRBJ1-2
CASSLEGAVTRGGYTF
TGTGCCAGCAGCTTAGAAGGGGCAGTCACAAGGGGAGGCTACACCTTC
>TRBV4-2|-|-|TRBJ1-4
CASSRYNTGINEKLFF
TGTGCCAGCAGCCGCTACAATACAGGGATTAATGAAAAACTGTTTTTT
>TRBV19|-|TRBD1|TRBJ2-1
CASSTGGNEQFF
TGTGCCAGTAGTACAGGGGGCAATGAGCAGTTCTTC
>TRBV7-3|-|-|TRBJ2-2
CASSLTASPPGELFF
TGTGCCAGCAGCTTAACAGCGAGCCCTCCCGGGGAGCTGTTTTTT
>TRBV6-6|-|-|TRBJ2-3
CASDPLGRGDTQYF
TGTGCCAGCGACCCGCTGGGGAGGGGGGATACGCAGTATTTT
>TRBV29-1|-|TRBD1|TRBJ2-7
CSVGQGAYYEQYF
TGCAGCGTGGGACAGGGGGCCTACTACGAGCAGTACTTC
>TRBV4-1|-|-|TRBJ2-2
CASSSTVTAFSGELFF
TGCGCCAGCAGCTCTACAGTAACGGCTTTCTCCGGGGAGCTGTTTTTT
>TRBV6-5|-|TRBD1|TRBJ1-2
CASNSGQGAGYTF
TGTGCCAGCAACTCGGGACAGGGGGCTGGCTACACCTTC
>TRBV21-1|-|-|TRBJ2-3
CASSTKREDEDTQYF
TGTGCCAGCAGCACCAAGCGGGAGGATGAAGATACGCAGTATTTT
>TRBV6-1|-|TRBD2|TRBJ2-3
CASSELAGGATDTQYF
TGTGCCAGCAGTGAACTCGCGGGAGGGGCAACAGATACGCAGTATTTT
>TRBV28|-|TRBD2|TRBJ2-7
CASRRSGGGSSEQYF
TGTGCCAGCAGACGTAGCGGGGGAGGTTCCTCCGAGCAGTACTTC
>TRBV5-6|-|-|TRBJ1-5
CASSLGGRQPQHF
TGTGCCAGCAGCTTGGGAGGGCGCCAGCCCCAGCATTTT
>TRBV11-2|-|TRBD1|TRBJ2-2
CASSLRRTGAGELFF
TGTGCCAGCAGCTTACGGAGGACAGGGGCCGGGGAGCTGTTTTTT
>TRBV3-1/TRBV3-2|-|TRBD1|TRBJ2-1
CASSRTGGVWEQFF
TGTGCCAGCAGCCGAACAGGGGGAGTGTGGGAGCAGTTCTTC
>TRBV4-2|-|-|TRBJ2-3
CASSRRRESTDTQYF
TGTGCCAGCAGCCGGAGACGTGAGTCCACAGATACGCAGTATTTT
>TRBV6-5|-|TRBD1|TRBJ2-3
CASSYTGGRPDTQYF
TGTGCCAGCAGTTATACAGGGGGCCGGCCAGATACGCAGTATTTT
>TRBV11-2|-|TRBD2|TRBJ2-7
CASSSSGYEQYF
TGTGCCAGCAGCTCTAGCGGGTACGAGCAGTACTTC
>TRBV6-1|few|TRBD2|TRBJ2-7
CASRTSGPPSYEQYF
TGTGCCAGTCGTACTAGCGGGCCGCCGTCCTACGAGCAGTACTTC
>TRBV5-5|-|TRBD1|TRBJ2-5
CASSKRLGQAEETQYF
TGTGCCAGCAGCAAGCGGCTGGGACAGGCCGAAGAGACCCAGTACTTC
>TRBV10-3|-|-|TRBJ1-3
CAISDPDTGNTIYF
TGTGCCATCAGTGATCCAGACACTGGAAACACCATATATTTT
>TRBV4-1|-|TRBD1|TRBJ2-7
CASSQDPRTGDYEQYF
TGCGCCAGCAGCCAAGATCCCAGGACAGGGGACTACGAGCAGTACTTC
>TRBV7-8|-|TRBD1|TRBJ1-6
CASTGTGDSNSPLHF
TGTGCCAGTACCGGGACAGGGGATAGTAATTCACCCCTCCACTTT
>TRBV5-4|-|-|TRBJ2-3
CASSFGGRVSADTQYF
TGTGCCAGCAGCTTTGGGGGCAGGGTTTCGGCAGATACGCAGTATTTT
>TRBV6-5|-|-|TRBJ1-2
CASSRGPGYTF
TGTGCCAGCAGCCGAGGTCCTGGCTACACCTTC
>TRBV25-1|-|-|TRBJ1-5
CASSDGGASNQPQHF
TGTGCCAGCAGTGATGGAGGGGCTAGCAATCAGCCCCAGCATTTT
>TRBV6-6|-|TRBD2|TRBJ2-7
CASNGLAGGEQYF
TGTGCCAGCAACGGCCTAGCGGGAGGCGAGCAGTACTTC
>TRBV5-1|-|TRBD2|TRBJ2-2
CASTSGGQNTGELFF
TGCGCCAGCACTAGCGGGGGGCAGAACACCGGGGAGCTGTTTTTT
>TRBV6-5|-|TRBD1|TRBJ1-3
CASSNGQGGGNTIYF
TGTGCCAGCAGTAATGGACAGGGTGGAGGAAACACCATATATTTT
>TRBV7-2|-|TRBD2|TRBJ2-2
CASSSAGSLAGRGELFF
TGTGCCAGCAGCTCCGCAGGCTCGCTAGCGGGGAGGGGGGAGCTGTTTTTT
>TRBV11-2|-|TRBD2|TRBJ2-5
CASRTGSGRTETQYF
TGTGCCAGCAGGACAGGTAGCGGGAGGACAGAGACCCAGTACTTC
>TRBV28|-|TRBD1|TRBJ1-2
CASSFIGGTGGGGGYTF
TGTGCCAGCAGTTTCATTGGAGGGACAGGGGGAGGCGGCGGCTACACCTTC
>TRBV20-1|-|TRBD2|TRBJ2-1
CSASMGTTYNEQFF
TGCAGTGCTAGTATGGGGACTACCTACAATGAGCAGTTCTTC
>TRBV6-5|-|TRBD1|TRBJ2-7
CASTWTGGSEQYF
TGTGCCAGCACTTGGACAGGGGGCAGCGAGCAGTACTTC
>TRBV18|-|TRBD1|TRBJ1-2
CASSPATGGFYGYTF
TGTGCCAGCTCACCCGCAACAGGGGGCTTCTATGGCTACACCTTC
>TRBV3-1/TRBV3-2|-|TRBD2|TRBJ2-7
CASSQSTLSSGGGSYEQYF
TGTGCCAGCAGCCAATCTACCCTATCTAGCGGGGGGGGATCCTACGAGCAGTACTTC
>TRBV5-6|many|-|TRBJ2-1
CASSLVRGSEQFF
TGTGCCAGCAGCTTGGTACGGGGGAGTGAGCAGTTCTTC
>TRBV7-2|few|-|TRBJ2-2
CASSFWGRTGELFF
TGTGCCAGCAGCTTTTGGGGCCGCACCGGGGAGCTGTTTTTT
>TRBV14|-|TRBD2|TRBJ2-7
CASSRTSGRVYEQYF
TGTGCCAGCAGCCGGACTAGCGGGAGGGTCTACGAGCAGTACTTC
>TRBV11-2|few|TRBD1|TRBJ1-1
CASSLGGQGARTEAFF
TGTGCCAGCAGCTTAGGGGGACAGGGGGCGAGGACTGAAGCTTTCTTT
>TRBV4-1|-|-|TRBJ2-6
CASSQVQGRSGANVLTF
TGCGCCAGCAGCCAAGTCCAGGGTAGGTCTGGGGCCAACGTCCTGACTTTC
>TRBV7-6|few|TRBD2|TRBJ2-1
CASSPEAGGSSYNEQFF
TGTGCCAGCAGCCCGGAAGCGGGAGGAAGCTCCTACAATGAGCAGTTCTTC
>TRBV4-2|few|TRBD1|TRBJ2-2
CASSQGAGRGRRGTGELFF
TGTGCCAGCAGCCAAGGGGCGGGCAGGGGGCGCCGGGGCACCGGGGAGCTGTTTTTT
>TRBV13|-|TRBD2|TRBJ2-1
CASSLTSGSFNEQFF
TGTGCCAGCAGCTTAACTAGCGGGAGTTTCAATGAGCAGTTCTTC
>TRBV28|-|TRBD1|TRBJ1-2
CASNPTRTGIYGYTF
TGTGCCAGCAACCCGACTCGGACAGGGATCTATGGCTACACCTTC
>TRBV3-1/TRBV3-2|-|TRBD2|TRBJ2-7
CASSHPRRWGGDEQYF
TGTGCCAGCAGCCACCCCCGCCGTTGGGGGGGAGACGAGCAGTACTTC
>TRBV2|-|-|TRBJ2-7
CASSLGEVPYEQYF
TGTGCCAGCAGTCTCGGGGAAGTTCCCTACGAGCAGTACTTC
>TRBV5-1|-|TRBD1|TRBJ1-6
CASSLKGQDSSYNSPLHF
TGCGCCAGCAGCTTGAAGGGACAGGACAGCTCCTATAATTCACCCCTCCACTTT
>TRBV20-1|-|-|TRBJ2-7
CSARDRSEQYF
TGCAGTGCTAGAGATCGGTCCGAGCAGTACTTC
>TRBV5-8|-|TRBD2|TRBJ2-2
CASSSTGTSFTGELFF
TGTGCCAGCAGCTCCACCGGGACTAGCTTTACCGGGGAGCTGTTTTTT
>TRBV7-3|-|-|TRBJ2-6
CASSPNSGLGSGANVLTF
TGTGCCAGCAGCCCCAACAGCGGACTCGGTTCTGGGGCCAACGTCCTGACTTTC
>TRBV9|-|TRBD2|TRBJ2-7
CASSPRTGTSIDEQYF
TGTGCCAGCAGCCCCCGGACCGGGACTAGCATCGACGAGCAGTACTTC
>TRBV6-5|many|TRBD2|TRBJ2-1
CASTPAGGLYNEQFF
TGTGCCAGCACCCCAGCGGGGGGGCTCTACAATGAGCAGTTCTTC
>TRBV23-1|-|-|TRBJ1-2
CASSLQTNYGYTF
TGCGCCAGCTCATTACAGACTAACTATGGCTACACCTTC
>TRBV12-5|-|TRBD2|TRBJ2-1
CASAYSGGPYNEQFF
TGTGCTAGTGCCTATAGCGGGGGCCCTTACAATGAGCAGTTCTTC
>TRBV29-1|-|-|TRBJ1-1
CSVEEGTDTEAFF
TGCAGCGTTGAAGAGGGCACGGACACTGAAGCTTTCTTT
>TRBV6-5|many|TRBD2|TRBJ2-7
CASGSGGAESEQYF
TGTGCCAGCGGGTCCGGGGGGGCTGAATCCGAGCAGTACTTC
>TRBV28|-|-|TRBJ2-7
CASSRPGTSSYEQYF
TGTGCCAGCAGTCGCCCGGGGACAAGTTCCTACGAGCAGTACTTC